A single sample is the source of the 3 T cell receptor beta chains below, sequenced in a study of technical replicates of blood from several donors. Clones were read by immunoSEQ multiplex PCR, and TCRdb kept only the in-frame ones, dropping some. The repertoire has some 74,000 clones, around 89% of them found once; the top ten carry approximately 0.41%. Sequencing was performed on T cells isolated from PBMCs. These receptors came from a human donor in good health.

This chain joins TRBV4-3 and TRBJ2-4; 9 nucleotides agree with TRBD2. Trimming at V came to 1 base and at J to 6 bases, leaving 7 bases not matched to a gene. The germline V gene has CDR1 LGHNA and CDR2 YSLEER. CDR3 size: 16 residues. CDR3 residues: CASSQGLAGGPNIQYF. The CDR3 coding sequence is TGCGCCAGCAGCCAAGGTTTGGCGGGAGGGCCAAACATTCAGTACTTC.

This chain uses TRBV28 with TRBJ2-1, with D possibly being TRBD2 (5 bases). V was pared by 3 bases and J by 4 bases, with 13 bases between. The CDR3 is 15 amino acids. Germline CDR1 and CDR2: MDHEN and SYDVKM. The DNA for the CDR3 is TGTGCCAGCAGTTTGGTGGGAGTGACTTACAATGAGCAGTTCTTC. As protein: CASSLVGVTYNEQFF.

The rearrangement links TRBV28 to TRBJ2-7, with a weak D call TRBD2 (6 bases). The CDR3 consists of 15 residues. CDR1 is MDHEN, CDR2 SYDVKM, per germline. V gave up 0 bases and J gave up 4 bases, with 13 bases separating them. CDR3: CASSLWEGEEYEQYF. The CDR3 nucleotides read TGTGCCAGCAGTTTATGGGAGGGAGAGGAGTACGAGCAGTACTTC.